This is a list of T cell receptor beta chains from one sample in a study of cytomegalovirus exposure and HLA in healthy donors. Profiling relied on immunoSEQ multiplex PCR, and the TCRdb table lists in-frame clones only, not all of them. The sample lists roughly 81,000 clones, around four fifths occurring once. Sequencing was carried out using PBMCs. The receptor set was obtained from a boy aged 5 to 17 in good health and CMV-seronegative. Both conserved end residues are part of each CDR3. A D gene is named only where the DNA matches it firmly. A row's size may be missing; if present it is once, few, many or a size class.

V	size	D	J	DNA	CDR3
TRBV14	.	.	TRBJ1-1	TGTGCCAGCAGTACAAGACAGGCTACTGAAGCTTTCTTT	CASSTRQATEAFF
TRBV6-5	.	TRBD1	TRBJ2-7	TGTGCCAGCAGTTCCGGGACAGGGGACCACGAGCAGTACTTC	CASSSGTGDHEQYF
TRBV29-1	.	.	TRBJ1-2	TGCAGCGTTGAAGATGCAGGGGACCTCTATGGCTACACCTTC	CSVEDAGDLYGYTF
TRBV13	.	.	TRBJ2-7	TGTGCCAGCAGCTTAGGCCGTGTCTACGAGCAGTACTTC	CASSLGRVYEQYF
TRBV14	.	TRBD2	TRBJ2-7	TGTGCCAGCAGCCAACATGAACGAGCGGGAGGGTCCTACGAGCAGTACTTC	CASSQHERAGGSYEQYF
TRBV5-6	few	TRBD1	TRBJ2-2	TGTGCCAGCAGCTTGTGGGGGACAGGGCGGACCGGGGAGCTGTTTTTT	CASSLWGTGRTGELFF
TRBV30	.	TRBD1	TRBJ1-4	TGTGCCTGGAGCCAGGGGGCGGTGACTAATGAAAAACTGTTTTTT	CAWSQGAVTNEKLFF
TRBV29-1	.	TRBD1	TRBJ1-2	TGCAGCGTTGAAGACAGGGACACCCCGGGACAGGGGGCGCTCGGCTATGGCTACACCTTC	CSVEDRDTPGQGALGYGYTF
TRBV5-1	few	TRBD1	TRBJ2-7	TGCGCCAGCACCATCGGACTCCGGGACAGGCTTTCCTACGAGCAGTACTTC	CASTIGLRDRLSYEQYF
TRBV7-2	.	TRBD1	TRBJ1-2	TGTGCCAGCAGCTTAGCGGGACAGGGGGCGGCGTATGGCTACACCTTC	CASSLAGQGAAYGYTF
TRBV4-1	.	TRBD1	TRBJ1-1	TGCGCCAGCAGCCAAGATGGGACAGGACAAATGAACACTGAAGCTTTCTTT	CASSQDGTGQMNTEAFF
TRBV9	.	TRBD1	TRBJ2-3	TGTGCCAGCAGCGGCGGACAGGGCGGAGGGCATACGCAGTATTTT	CASSGGQGGGHTQYF
TRBV4-3	.	TRBD1	TRBJ2-4	TGCGCCAGCAGCCAGATGACAGGCAGGGGGCAAAACATTCAGTACTTC	CASSQMTGRGQNIQYF
TRBV13	few	.	TRBJ2-6	TGTGCCAGCAGCCCAAGCGGACAGCCAGTTCCCTCTGGGGCCAACGTCCTGACTTTC	CASSPSGQPVPSGANVLTF
TRBV7-9	few	.	TRBJ2-1	TGTGCCAGCAGTACCATGGGGCCGGAAGTGGAGTTCTTC	CASSTMGPEVEFF
TRBV21-1	.	.	TRBJ1-3	TGTGCCAGCCTTCCTGGACAGGGGGGAAACACCATATATTTT	CASLPGQGGNTIYF
TRBV6-5	.	TRBD2	TRBJ2-7	TGTGCCAGCAGTTACACTAGCGGGAGCTACGAGCAGTACTTC	CASSYTSGSYEQYF
TRBV30	.	TRBD2	TRBJ2-5	TGTGCCTTATGGGGGGGAGAGACCCAGTACTTC	CALWGGETQYF
TRBV15	.	.	TRBJ1-1	TGTGCCACCACGGCGAGGGGGTACACTGAAGCTTTCTTT	CATTARGYTEAFF
TRBV5-4	.	.	TRBJ1-2	TGTGCCAGCAGCTTGAGAGGGCGCGGGGGCTACACCTTC	CASSLRGRGGYTF
TRBV5-4	once	TRBD2	TRBJ2-1	TGTGCCAGCAGAGAAATAGCGGGAGGCCGGAACAATGAGCAGTTCTTC	CASREIAGGRNNEQFF
TRBV30	.	.	TRBJ2-7	TGTGCCTGGAGGACAGGTATCGAGCAGTACTTC	CAWRTGIEQYF
TRBV7-7	.	TRBD1	TRBJ2-3	TGTGCCAGCAGCTCCGGGACAGGGGATTCAGATACGCAGTATTTT	CASSSGTGDSDTQYF
TRBV4-3	.	.	TRBJ1-4	TGCGCCAGCAGCCAGACGGGAGGGGTAGGCGAAAAACTGTTTTTT	CASSQTGGVGEKLFF
TRBV12-5	.	TRBD1	TRBJ1-1	TGTGCTAGTGGTTTGACAGGGGTAACTGAAGCTTTCTTT	CASGLTGVTEAFF
TRBV28	.	.	TRBJ1-4	TGTGCCTCGAAGCGGGCTCAACGTAATGAAAAACTGTTTTTT	CASKRAQRNEKLFF
TRBV19	.	.	TRBJ1-1	TGTGCCAGTAGACTAGGCAGTATGAACACTGAAGCTTTCTTT	CASRLGSMNTEAFF
TRBV5-1	.	TRBD2	TRBJ2-7	TGCGCCAGCAGCTTGAGGGCGGGGGGGACCTACGAGCAGTACTTC	CASSLRAGGTYEQYF